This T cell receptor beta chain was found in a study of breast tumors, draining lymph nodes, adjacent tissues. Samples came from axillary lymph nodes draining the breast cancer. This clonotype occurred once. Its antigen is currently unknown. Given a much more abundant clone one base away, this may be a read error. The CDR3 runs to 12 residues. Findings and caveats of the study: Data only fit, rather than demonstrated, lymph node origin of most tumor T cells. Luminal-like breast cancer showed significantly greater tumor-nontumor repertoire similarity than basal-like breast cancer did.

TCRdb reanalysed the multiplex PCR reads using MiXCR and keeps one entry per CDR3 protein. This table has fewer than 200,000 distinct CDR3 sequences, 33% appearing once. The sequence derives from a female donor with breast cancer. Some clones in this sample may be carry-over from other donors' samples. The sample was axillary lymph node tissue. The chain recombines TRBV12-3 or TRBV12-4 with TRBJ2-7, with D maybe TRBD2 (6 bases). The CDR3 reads CASSLKKGRQCF. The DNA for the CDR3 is TGTGCCAGCAGTTTAAAGAAAGGGAGGCAGTGCTTC.